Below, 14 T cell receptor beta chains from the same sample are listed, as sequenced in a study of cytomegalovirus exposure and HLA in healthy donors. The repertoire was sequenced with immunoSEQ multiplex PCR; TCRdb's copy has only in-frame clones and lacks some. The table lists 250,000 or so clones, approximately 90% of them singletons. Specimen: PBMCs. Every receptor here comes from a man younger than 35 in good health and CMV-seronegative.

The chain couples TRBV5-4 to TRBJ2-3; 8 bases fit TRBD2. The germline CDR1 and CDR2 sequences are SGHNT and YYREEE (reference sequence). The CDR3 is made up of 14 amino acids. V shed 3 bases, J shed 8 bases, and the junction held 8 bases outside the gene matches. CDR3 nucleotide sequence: TGTGCCAGCAGCTCGAGCGGGAGTACGGGTACGCAGTATTTT. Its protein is CASSSSGSTGTQYF. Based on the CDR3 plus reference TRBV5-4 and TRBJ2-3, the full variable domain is ETGVTQSPTHLIKTRGQQVTLRCSSQSGHNTVSWYQQALGQGPQFIFQYYREEENGRGNFPPRFSGLQFPNYSSELNVNALELDDSALYLCASSSSGSTGTQYFGPGTRLTVL.

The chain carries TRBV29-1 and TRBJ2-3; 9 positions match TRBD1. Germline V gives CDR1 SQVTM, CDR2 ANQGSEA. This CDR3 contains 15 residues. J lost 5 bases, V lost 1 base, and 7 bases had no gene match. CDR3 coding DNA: TGCAGCGTTGAAGGTGGGACAGGGCTTGAAGATACGCAGTATTTT. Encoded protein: CSVEGGTGLEDTQYF.

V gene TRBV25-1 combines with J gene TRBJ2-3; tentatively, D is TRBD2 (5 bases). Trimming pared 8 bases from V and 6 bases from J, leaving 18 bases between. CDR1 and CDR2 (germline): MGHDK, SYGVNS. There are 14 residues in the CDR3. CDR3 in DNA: TGTGCCAGCGCCGAGTTGGGAGTTCGGGATACGCAGTATTTT. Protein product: CASAELGVRDTQYF.

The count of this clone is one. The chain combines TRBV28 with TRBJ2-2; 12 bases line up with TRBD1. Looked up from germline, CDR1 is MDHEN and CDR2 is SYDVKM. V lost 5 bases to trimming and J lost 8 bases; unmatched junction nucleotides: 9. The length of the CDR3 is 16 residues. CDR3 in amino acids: CASSTPGQGARGELFF. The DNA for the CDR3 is TGTGCCAGCAGTACGCCGGGACAGGGGGCGCGGGGGGAGCTGTTTTTT.

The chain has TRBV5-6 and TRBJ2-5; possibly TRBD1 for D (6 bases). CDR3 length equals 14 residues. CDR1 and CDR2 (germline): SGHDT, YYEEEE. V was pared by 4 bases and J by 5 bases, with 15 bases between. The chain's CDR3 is CASSLQGNGETQYF. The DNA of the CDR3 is TGTGCCAGCAGCCTACAGGGAAATGGGGAGACCCAGTACTTC.

CDR3 DNA: TGTGCCAGCGGGGATCGGACGGGGGAGCAGTACTTC. It is translated as CASGDRTGEQYF. This chain connects TRBV27 to TRBJ2-7, with D possibly TRBD2 on 5 matching bases. CDR3 length: 12 amino acids. Germline CDR1 MNHEY, CDR2 SMNVEV (reference sequence). The germline V and J ends were trimmed by 8 bases and 7 bases, with 15 bases remaining between them.

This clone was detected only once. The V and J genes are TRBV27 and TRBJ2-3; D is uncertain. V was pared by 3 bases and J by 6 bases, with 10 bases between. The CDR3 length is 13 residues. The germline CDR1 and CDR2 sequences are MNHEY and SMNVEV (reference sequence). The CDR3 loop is CASSFGSADTQYF. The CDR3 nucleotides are TGTGCCAGCAGTTTCGGGTCCGCGGATACGCAGTATTTT.

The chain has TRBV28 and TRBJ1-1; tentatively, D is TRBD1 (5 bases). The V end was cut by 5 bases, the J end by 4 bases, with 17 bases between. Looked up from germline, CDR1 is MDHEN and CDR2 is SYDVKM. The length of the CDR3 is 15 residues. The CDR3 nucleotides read TGTGCCAGCAGTACAGGCTCAGGAGTAGGCACTGAAGCTTTCTTT. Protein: CASSTGSGVGTEAFF.

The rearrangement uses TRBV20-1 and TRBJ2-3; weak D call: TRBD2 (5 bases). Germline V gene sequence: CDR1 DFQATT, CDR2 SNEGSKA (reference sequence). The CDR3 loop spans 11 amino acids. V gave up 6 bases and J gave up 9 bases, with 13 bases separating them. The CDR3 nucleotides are TGCAGTGCCCGAAGCCGAGGGACGCAGTATTTT. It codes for CSARSRGTQYF.

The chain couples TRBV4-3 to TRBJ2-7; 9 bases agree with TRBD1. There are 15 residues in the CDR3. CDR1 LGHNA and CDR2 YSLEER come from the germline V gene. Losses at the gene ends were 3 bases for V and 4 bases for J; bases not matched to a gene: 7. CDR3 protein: CASSQGDRAGYEQYF. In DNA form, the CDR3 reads TGCGCCAGCAGCCAGGGGGACAGGGCGGGTTACGAGCAGTACTTC.

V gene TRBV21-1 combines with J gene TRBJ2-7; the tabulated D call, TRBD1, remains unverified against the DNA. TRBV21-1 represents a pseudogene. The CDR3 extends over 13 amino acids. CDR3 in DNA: TGTGCCAGCAGCTCCCGGGACATCTACGAGCAGTACTTC. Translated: CASSSRDIYEQYF.

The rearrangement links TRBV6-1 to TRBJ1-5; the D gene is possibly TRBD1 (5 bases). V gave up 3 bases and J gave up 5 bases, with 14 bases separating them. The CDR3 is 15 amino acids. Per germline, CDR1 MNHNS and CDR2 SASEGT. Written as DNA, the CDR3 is TGTGCCAGCAGTGACGGTCGGGGGGGGGATCAGCCCCAGCATTTT. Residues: CASSDGRGGDQPQHF.

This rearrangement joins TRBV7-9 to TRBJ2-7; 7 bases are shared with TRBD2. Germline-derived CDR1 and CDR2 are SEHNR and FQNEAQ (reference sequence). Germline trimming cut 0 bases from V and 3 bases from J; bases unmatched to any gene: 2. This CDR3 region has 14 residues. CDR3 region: CASSLAGGNYEQYF. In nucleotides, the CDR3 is TGTGCCAGCAGCTTAGCGGGGGGGAACTACGAGCAGTACTTC.

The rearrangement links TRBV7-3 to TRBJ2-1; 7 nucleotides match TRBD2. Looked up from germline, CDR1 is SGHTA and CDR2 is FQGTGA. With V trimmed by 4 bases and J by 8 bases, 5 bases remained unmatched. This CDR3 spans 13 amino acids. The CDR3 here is CASSSGLVYEQFF. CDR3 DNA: TGTGCCAGCAGCTCCGGACTAGTCTATGAGCAGTTCTTC.